Below are 21 T cell receptor beta chains sequenced from a single sample in a study of blood T cells in healthy people across ages. Together with a sample-barcoded 5' primer, a J-beta primer mix was included in a second PCR lasting roughly 6 to 12 cycles. Via MiXCR, TCRdb re-called the 5' RACE reads, giving one row per CDR3 protein. Of 1.6 million or so distinct CDR3 sequences listed, 30% to 35% are singletons. Sample: blood. These receptors all come from a woman aged 25 to 45 in good health.

V is TRBV5-1 and J is TRBJ2-1; no definite D call. The CDR3 has 20 residues. CDR1 and CDR2 from the germline V gene are SGHRS and YFSETQ. Trimming took 0 bases from V and 6 from J, leaving 28 bases between them. CDR3 bases: TGCGCCAGCAGCTTGGCCTTTACTGTGCTGCCGGGCACCCTGGGCAATGAGCAGTTCTTC. As protein: CASSLAFTVLPGTLGNEQFF.

There are a few counts of this clonotype. This rearrangement joins TRBV4-1 to TRBJ1-1; D gene uncertain. This CDR3 has 14 amino acids. Per the germline V gene, CDR1 is MGHRA and CDR2 is YSYEKL. Trimming took off 0 bases at V and 0 bases at J, with 5 bases between the two ends. CDR3 amino acids: CASSQERVNTEAFF. The CDR3 coding sequence is TGCGCCAGCAGCCAAGAGAGGGTGAACACTGAAGCTTTCTTT.

The chain carries TRBV30 and TRBJ1-1; no reliable D call. Between the trimmed V and J ends, which lost 3 bases and 6 bases, there was a span of 8 bases. The CDR3 extends over 11 amino acids. The germline V gene has CDR1 GTSNPN and CDR2 SVGIG (reference sequence). The CDR3 region is CAWSPISEAFF. CDR3 DNA: TGTGCCTGGAGCCCTATCTCTGAAGCTTTCTTT. Supplemented by reference TRBV30 and TRBJ1-1, the full variable domain reads SQTIHQWPATLVQPVGSPLSLECTVEGTSNPNLYWYRQAAGRGLQLLFYSVGIGQISSEVPQNLSASRPQDRQFILSSKKLLLSDSGFYLCAWSPISEAFFGQGTRLTVV.

The rearrangement uses TRBV12-3 or TRBV12-4 and TRBJ1-2, with 9 bases aligning to TRBD1. The V gene end was trimmed by 5 bases and the J gene end by 2 bases; junction bases not matched to a gene: 9. This CDR3 region has 16 residues. The CDR3 spells CASSPLQGAGNYGYTF. Here the CDR3 DNA reads TGTGCCAGCAGTCCTTTACAGGGGGCGGGGAACTATGGCTACACCTTC.

This clonotype was recorded at least ten times. The chain combines TRBV4-1 with TRBJ2-7; D is ambiguous. V was clipped by 1 base and J by 2 bases, with 6 bases between them. Germline V gene lookup returns CDR1 MGHRA and CDR2 YSYEKL. The CDR3 is 13 amino acids. CDR3 sequence: CASSQAGPYEQYF. Written as DNA, the CDR3 is TGCGCCAGCAGCCAAGCCGGACCCTACGAGCAGTACTTC.

This clonotype came up many times. The gene calls are TRBV5-1 and TRBJ2-3; D gene unclear. The germline V and J ends were trimmed by 1 base and 6 bases, with 6 bases remaining between them. The CDR3 has 12 amino acids. The germline gives CDR1 SGHRS, CDR2 YFSETQ. CDR3 sequence (DNA): TGCGCCAGCAGCTTGAATCAGGATACGCAGTATTTT. Protein sequence: CASSLNQDTQYF.

V and J are TRBV11-3 and TRBJ2-1; 7 bases fit TRBD2. Germline V gene sequence: CDR1 SGHNT, CDR2 YENEEA. This CDR3 contains 15 residues. The trim removed 3 bases at V and 10 bases at J, leaving 12 bases unmatched. CDR3 sequence reads: CASSLGGWPLIEQFF. CDR3 bases: TGTGCCAGCAGCTTGGGGGGGTGGCCACTCATAGAGCAGTTCTTC.

In this sample, this clonotype turned up a few times. The junction shows a germline mismatch at one end, possibly a read error. The genes are TRBV30 and TRBJ1-2; D possibly corresponds to TRBD1 (6 bases). CDR3 length: 15 amino acids. Germline V gene data show CDR1 as GTSNPN and CDR2 as SVGIG (reference sequence). In DNA form, the CDR3 reads TGCGCCTGGAGTGTCGGAGGGGGGCGAACCTATGGCTACACCTTC. Translating it yields CAWSVGGGRTYGYTF.

J is TRBJ2-1 and V is TRBV6-6; D remains unclear. Trimming left V 7 bases short and J 4 bases short, with 11 bases between. Germline CDR1 is MNHNY and CDR2 is SVGAGI (reference sequence). This CDR3 comprises 13 residues. The CDR3 reads CASTLLGYNEQFF. The CDR3 nucleotides are TGTGCCAGCACTTTACTCGGGTACAATGAGCAGTTCTTC.

This clonotype was counted ten times or more. The rearrangement joins TRBV29-1 to TRBJ1-1; D is uncertain. The V gene's germline CDR1 is SQVTM and CDR2 ANQGSEA. The CDR3 has 10 residues. V shed 4 bases and J shed 3 bases, with 3 bases lying between them. CDR3 DNA: TGCAGCGTTGCGCACACTGAAGCTTTCTTT. It yields the protein CSVAHTEAFF.

This sequence joins TRBV6-1 and TRBJ1-5, with unresolved D. Germline CDR1 MNHNS, CDR2 SASEGT. There are 14 residues in the CDR3. V was trimmed by 7 bases and J by 4 bases, leaving 14 bases between them. This CDR3 is CASTQRTPNQPQHF. The CDR3 DNA is TGTGCCAGCACCCAGAGGACCCCTAATCAGCCCCAGCATTTT.

This clonotype was seen many times. The genes are TRBV29-1 and TRBJ1-2; D gene ambiguous. The V gene lost 6 bases and the J gene lost 13 bases, with 9 bases spanning the gap. This CDR3 has 8 amino acids. CDR1 and CDR2 (germline): SQVTM, ANQGSEA. The CDR3 DNA reads TGCAGCGTCCCAGGCGGCACCTTC. Translation: CSVPGGTF.

This chain uses TRBV5-1 with TRBJ1-4; tentative D call: TRBD1 (5 bases). Germline V gene data show CDR1 as SGHRS and CDR2 as YFSETQ. Trimming removed 4 bases at V and 8 bases at J, with 18 bases between. The CDR3 extends over 15 amino acids. The CDR3 loop is CASSGAGTLVEKLFF. The CDR3 DNA reads TGCGCCAGCAGCGGAGCAGGGACTTTGGTCGAAAAACTGTTTTTT. Filled out from reference TRBV5-1 and TRBJ1-4, the complete variable domain reads KAGVTQTPRYLIKTRGQQVTLSCSPISGHRSVSWYQQTPGQGLQFLFEYFSETQRNKGNFPGRFSGRQFSNSRSEMNVSTLELGDSALYLCASSGAGTLVEKLFFGSGTQLSVL.

This clonotype is a singleton in its sample. A read error may account for a junction end that differs from germline. The chain couples TRBV7-9 to TRBJ2-1; D possibly uses TRBD1 or TRBD2 (5 bases each). The CDR3 spans 16 residues. Germline V CDR1 and CDR2: SEHNR, FQNEAQ (reference sequence). The CDR3 sequence: CASSYTGRGQGNEQFF. CDR3 sequence (DNA): TGCGCCAGCAGCTACACGGGAAGGGGTCAAGGGAATGAGCAGTTCTTC.

This clonotype was detected a few times. This sequence joins TRBV20-1 and TRBJ2-7; TRBD2 matches 9 bases. The CDR3 covers 15 residues. The germline CDR1 and CDR2 sequences are DFQATT and SNEGSKA (reference sequence). V dropped 1 base and J dropped 3; count of bases not matched to a gene: 7. CDR3 coding DNA: TGCAGTGCTAGAGTAATAGCGGGGGCCCTCTACGAGCAGTACTTC. Residues: CSARVIAGALYEQYF.

This chain joins TRBV20-1 and TRBJ2-7, with TRBD2 as a possible D gene (6 bases). Deletions cut 3 bases from V and 2 bases from J, with 14 bases between. Germline V gene lookup returns CDR1 DFQATT and CDR2 SNEGSKA (reference sequence). This CDR3 region has 14 residues. CDR3 protein: CSASVAGYTYEQYF. The CDR3 nucleotides read TGCAGTGCTAGTGTGGCGGGGTACACCTACGAGCAGTACTTC.

The genes are TRBV5-1 and TRBJ2-5, with 9 bases fitting TRBD1. The J call may be in error: the DNA end matches TRBJ2-7 better. Germline V gene sequence: CDR1 SGHRS, CDR2 YFSETQ. The CDR3 has 16 residues. This CDR3 is CASSLVGDREPYEQYF. Written as DNA, the CDR3 is TGCGCCAGCAGCCTGGTCGGGGACAGGGAGCCCTACGAGCAGTACTTC.

J is TRBJ2-2 and V is TRBV5-1, with no clear D. Germline CDR1 and CDR2: SGHRS and YFSETQ. The CDR3 extends over 14 amino acids. Trimming shortened V by 4 bases and J by 5 bases, and 12 bases separated the two germline ends. The CDR3 region has the DNA TGCGCCAGCAGCGTATCAACAGCTACCGGGGAGCTGTTTTTT. Translating gives CASSVSTATGELFF.

This clonotype has a handful of counts. The genes are TRBV11-2 and TRBJ2-3; 16 nucleotides line up with TRBD2. CDR3 length: 16 amino acids. From germline, CDR1 is SGHAT and CDR2 FQNNGV. The V segment lost 5 bases and the J segment 3 bases; nucleotides outside the gene matches: 2. The chain's CDR3 is CASSGTSGRATDTQYF. As DNA, the CDR3 is TGTGCCAGCAGCGGGACTAGCGGGAGGGCTACAGATACGCAGTATTTT.

The rearrangement uses TRBV7-2 and TRBJ2-3; a weak D match, TRBD1 (7 bases). V was trimmed by 3 bases and J by 4 bases, leaving 20 bases between them. The CDR3 spans 17 residues. CDR1 is SGHTA, CDR2 FQGNSA, per germline. The chain's CDR3 is CASSFRRGRGGPDTQYF. The CDR3, as DNA: TGTGCCAGCAGCTTCCGGAGGGGGCGTGGGGGCCCAGATACGCAGTATTTT.

The gene calls are TRBV30 and TRBJ1-5; D ambiguous. Trimming removed 2 bases from V and 9 bases from J, with 23 bases in between. From germline, CDR1 is GTSNPN and CDR2 SVGIG (reference sequence). This CDR3 contains 16 residues. This chain's CDR3 is CAWSLEASPSGWPQHF. The CDR3 DNA sequence: TGTGCCTGGAGTTTGGAAGCTTCACCTTCGGGGTGGCCCCAGCATTTT.